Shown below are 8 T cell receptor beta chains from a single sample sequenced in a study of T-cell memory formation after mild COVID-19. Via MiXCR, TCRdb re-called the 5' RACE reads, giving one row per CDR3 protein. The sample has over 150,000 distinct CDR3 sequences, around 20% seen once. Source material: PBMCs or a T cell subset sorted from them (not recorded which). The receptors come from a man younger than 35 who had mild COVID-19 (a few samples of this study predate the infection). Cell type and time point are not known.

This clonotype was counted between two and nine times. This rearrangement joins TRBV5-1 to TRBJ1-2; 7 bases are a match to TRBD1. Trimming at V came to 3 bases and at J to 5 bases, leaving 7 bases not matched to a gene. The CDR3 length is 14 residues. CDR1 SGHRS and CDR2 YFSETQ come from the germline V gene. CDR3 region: CASSSPRTGYGYTF. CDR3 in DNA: TGCGCCAGCAGCTCCCCCCGGACAGGATATGGCTACACCTTC.

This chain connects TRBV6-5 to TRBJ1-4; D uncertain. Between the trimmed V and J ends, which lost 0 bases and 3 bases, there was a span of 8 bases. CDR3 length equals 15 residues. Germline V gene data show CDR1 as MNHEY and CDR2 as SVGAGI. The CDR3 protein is CASSYSGSANEKLFF. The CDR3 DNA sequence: TGTGCCAGCAGTTACTCGGGGTCTGCTAATGAAAAACTGTTTTTT.

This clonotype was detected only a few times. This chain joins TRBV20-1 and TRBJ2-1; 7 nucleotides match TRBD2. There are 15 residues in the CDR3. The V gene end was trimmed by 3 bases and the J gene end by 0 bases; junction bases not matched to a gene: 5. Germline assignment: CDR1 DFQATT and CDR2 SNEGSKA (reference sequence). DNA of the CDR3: TGCAGTGCTAGTACGGGGGGTAGCTCCTACAATGAGCAGTTCTTC. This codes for CSASTGGSSYNEQFF.

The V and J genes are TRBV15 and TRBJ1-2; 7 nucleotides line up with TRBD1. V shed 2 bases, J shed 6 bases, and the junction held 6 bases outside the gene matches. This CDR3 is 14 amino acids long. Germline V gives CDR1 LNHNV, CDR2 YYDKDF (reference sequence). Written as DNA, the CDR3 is TGTGCCACCAGCAGACAGGGGGAAAATAATGGCTACACCTTC. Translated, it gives CATSRQGENNGYTF.

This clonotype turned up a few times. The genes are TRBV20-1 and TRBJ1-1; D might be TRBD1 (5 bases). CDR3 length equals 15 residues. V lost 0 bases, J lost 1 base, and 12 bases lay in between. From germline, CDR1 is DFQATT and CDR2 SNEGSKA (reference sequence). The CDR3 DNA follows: TGCAGTGCTAGAGATCCCGGCAGGGCGAACACTGAAGCTTTCTTT. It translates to CSARDPGRANTEAFF.

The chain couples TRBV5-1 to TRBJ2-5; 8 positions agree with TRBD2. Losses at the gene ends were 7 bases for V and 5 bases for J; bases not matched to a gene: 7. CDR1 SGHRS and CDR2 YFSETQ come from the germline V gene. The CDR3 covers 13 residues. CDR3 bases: TGCGCCAGCCGGGTTCCGGGGGGGGAGACCCAGTACTTC. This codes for CASRVPGGETQYF.

In DNA form, the CDR3 reads TGTGCCAGCAGTTACTCGAGTGTATTTCGGGCTGAAGCTTTCTTT. This sequence encodes CASSYSSVFRAEAFF. The chain couples TRBV6-5 to TRBJ1-1; no clear D. Trimming removed 0 bases from V and 6 bases from J, with 14 bases in between. The CDR3 length is 15 residues. CDR1 is MNHEY and CDR2 is SVGAGI in the germline V gene.

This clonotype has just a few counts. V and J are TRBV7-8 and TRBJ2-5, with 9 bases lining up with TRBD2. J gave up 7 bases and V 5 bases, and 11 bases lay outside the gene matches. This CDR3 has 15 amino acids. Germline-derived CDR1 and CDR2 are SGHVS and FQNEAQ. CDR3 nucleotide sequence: TGTGCCAGCAGCAATGGGCGGGGGGGCCGCGGGACCCAGTACTTC. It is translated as CASSNGRGGRGTQYF.